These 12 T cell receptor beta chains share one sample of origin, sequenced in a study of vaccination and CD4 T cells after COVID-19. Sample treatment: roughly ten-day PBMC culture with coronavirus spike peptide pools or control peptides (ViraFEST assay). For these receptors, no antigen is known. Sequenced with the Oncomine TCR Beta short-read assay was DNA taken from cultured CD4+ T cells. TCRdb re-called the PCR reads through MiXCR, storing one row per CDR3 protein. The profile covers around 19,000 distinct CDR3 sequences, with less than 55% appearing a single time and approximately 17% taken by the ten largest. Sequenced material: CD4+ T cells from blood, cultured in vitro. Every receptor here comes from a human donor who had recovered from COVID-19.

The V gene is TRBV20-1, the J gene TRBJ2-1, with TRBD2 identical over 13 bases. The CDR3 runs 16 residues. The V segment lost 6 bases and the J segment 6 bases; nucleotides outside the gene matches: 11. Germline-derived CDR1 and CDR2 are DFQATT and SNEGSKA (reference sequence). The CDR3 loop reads CSATLAGGPGGNEQFF. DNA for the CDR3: TGCAGTGCGACACTAGCGGGAGGGCCGGGGGGCAATGAGCAGTTCTTC.

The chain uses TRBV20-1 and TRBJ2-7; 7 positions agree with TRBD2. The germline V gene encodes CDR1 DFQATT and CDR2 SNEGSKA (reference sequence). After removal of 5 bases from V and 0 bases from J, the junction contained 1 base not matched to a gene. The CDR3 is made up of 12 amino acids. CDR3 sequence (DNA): TGCAGTGCTGGCGGGAGCTCCTACGAGCAGTACTTC. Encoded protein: CSAGGSSYEQYF.

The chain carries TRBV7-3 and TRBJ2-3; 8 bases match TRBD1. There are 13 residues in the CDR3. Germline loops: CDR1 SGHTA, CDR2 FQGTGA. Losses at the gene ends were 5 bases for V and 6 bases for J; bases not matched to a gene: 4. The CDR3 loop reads CASSRGQGDTQYF. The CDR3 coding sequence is TGTGCCAGCAGCCGCGGACAGGGCGATACGCAGTATTTT.

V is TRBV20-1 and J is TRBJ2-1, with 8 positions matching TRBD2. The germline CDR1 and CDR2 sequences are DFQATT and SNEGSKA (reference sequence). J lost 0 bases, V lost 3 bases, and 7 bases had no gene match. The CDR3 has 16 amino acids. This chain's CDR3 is CSARGSGKSSYNEQFF. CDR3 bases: TGCAGTGCTAGGGGTAGCGGGAAAAGCTCCTACAATGAGCAGTTCTTC.

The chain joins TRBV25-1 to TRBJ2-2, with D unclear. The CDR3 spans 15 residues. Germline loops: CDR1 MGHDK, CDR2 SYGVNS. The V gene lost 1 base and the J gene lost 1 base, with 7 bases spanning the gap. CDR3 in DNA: TGTGCCAGCAGTGAATTTGTGAAGAACACCGGGGAGCTGTTTTTT. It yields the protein CASSEFVKNTGELFF.

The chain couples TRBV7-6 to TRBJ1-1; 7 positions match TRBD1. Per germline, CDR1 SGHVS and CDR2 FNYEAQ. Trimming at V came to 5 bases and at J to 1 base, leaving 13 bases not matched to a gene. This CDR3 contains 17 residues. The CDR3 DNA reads TGTGCCAGCAGCCTCCGGGGCAGGGGGATAGGGAACACTGAAGCTTTCTTT. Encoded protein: CASSLRGRGIGNTEAFF.

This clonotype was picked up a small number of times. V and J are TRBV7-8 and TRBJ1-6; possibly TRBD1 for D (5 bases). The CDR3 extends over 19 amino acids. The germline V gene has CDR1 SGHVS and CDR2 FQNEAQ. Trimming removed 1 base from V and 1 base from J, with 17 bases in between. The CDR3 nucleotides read TGTGCCAGCAGCTTAGGTTCCCCGGGGGTCTGGTCCTATAATTCACCCCTCCACTTT. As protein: CASSLGSPGVWSYNSPLHF.

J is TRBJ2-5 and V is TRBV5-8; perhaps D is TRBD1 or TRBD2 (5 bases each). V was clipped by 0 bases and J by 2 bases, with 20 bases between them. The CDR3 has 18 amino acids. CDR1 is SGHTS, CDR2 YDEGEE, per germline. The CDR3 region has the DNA TGTGCCAGCAGCTTGGGCTCAGACGGGGCAGTGATGCAAGAGACCCAGTACTTC. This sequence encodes CASSLGSDGAVMQETQYF.

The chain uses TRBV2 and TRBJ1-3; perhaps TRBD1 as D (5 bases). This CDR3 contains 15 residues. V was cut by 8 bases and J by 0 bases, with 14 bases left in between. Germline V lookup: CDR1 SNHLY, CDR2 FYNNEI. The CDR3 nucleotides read TGTGCCAGCGGGGCTCAGGGAGACTCTGGAAACACCATATATTTT. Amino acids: CASGAQGDSGNTIYF.

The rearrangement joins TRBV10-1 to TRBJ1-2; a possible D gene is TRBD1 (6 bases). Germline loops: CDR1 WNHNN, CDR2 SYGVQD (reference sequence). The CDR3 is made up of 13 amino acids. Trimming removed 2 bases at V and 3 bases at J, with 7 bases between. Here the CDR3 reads CASSERQDYGYTF. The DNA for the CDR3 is TGCGCCAGCAGTGAGAGACAGGACTATGGCTACACCTTC.

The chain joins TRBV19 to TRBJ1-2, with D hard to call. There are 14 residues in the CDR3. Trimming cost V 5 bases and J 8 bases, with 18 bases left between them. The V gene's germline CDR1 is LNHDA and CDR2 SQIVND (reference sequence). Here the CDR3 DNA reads TGTGCCAGTAGTGGTCAGTTGGCTACTGGGGGCTACACCTTC. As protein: CASSGQLATGGYTF.

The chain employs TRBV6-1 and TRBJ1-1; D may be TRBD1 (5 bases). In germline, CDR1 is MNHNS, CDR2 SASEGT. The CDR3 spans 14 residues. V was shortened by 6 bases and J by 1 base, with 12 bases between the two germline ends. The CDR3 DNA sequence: TGTGCCAGCAGAAGAGGCAGGGAGAACACTGAAGCTTTCTTT. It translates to CASRRGRENTEAFF.